Listed below are T cell receptor beta chains from one sample, sequenced in a study of control samples from healthy donors and cancer patients. The method was immunoSEQ multiplex PCR; TCRdb's version includes in-frame clones alone and lacks a portion of them. The sample has roughly 100,000 clones; more than 85% are singletons. Sample: PBMCs. These receptors were obtained from a man aged 55 to 70 with lung cancer. Each CDR3 is given with its conserved first and last residue. The D gene is left open where the match is weak. Expanded clones get a size class; other rows say once, few or many, or leave the size out.

v_call	j_call	d_call	clone_size	cdr3_aa	cdr3_nt
TRBV6-1	TRBJ2-7	.	.	CASSARDRTWEQYF	TGTGCCAGCAGTGCCCGGGACCGGACGTGGGAGCAGTACTTC
TRBV7-3	TRBJ1-1	TRBD1	.	CASSPYPSDRADEAFF	TGTGCCAGCAGCCCTTACCCCAGTGACAGGGCGGATGAAGCTTTCTTT
TRBV7-9	TRBJ2-1	.	.	CASSWGSSYNEQFF	TGTGCCAGCAGCTGGGGGAGCTCCTACAATGAGCAGTTCTTC
TRBV20-1	TRBJ2-1	.	.	CSASRGTTDEQFF	TGCAGTGCTAGTCGTGGGACAACGGATGAGCAGTTCTTC
TRBV4-1	TRBJ2-5	TRBD2	.	CASSGGGKTQYF	TGCGCCAGCAGTGGCGGGGGGAAGACCCAGTACTTC
TRBV30	TRBJ1-6	.	.	CAWSVMGNSPLHF	TGTGCCTGGAGTGTAATGGGGAACTCACCCCTCCACTTT
TRBV2	TRBJ2-1	.	.	CASSEALRVNQNEQFF	TGTGCCAGCAGTGAAGCGCTTCGGGTCAACCAAAATGAGCAGTTCTTC
TRBV9	TRBJ1-2	.	.	CASSATSTGYYGYTF	TGTGCCAGCAGCGCAACATCGACAGGTTACTATGGCTACACCTTC
TRBV5-1	TRBJ2-3	.	.	CASSFLTGTQYTDTQYF	TGCGCCAGCAGCTTCCTAACAGGAACGCAATACACAGATACGCAGTATTTT
TRBV10-3	TRBJ1-1	.	few	CAISEPRGGNTEAFF	TGTGCCATCAGTGAGCCCCGAGGGGGGAACACTGAAGCTTTCTTT
TRBV6-5	TRBJ2-5	.	once	CASSYKGGDPRGTQYF	TGTGCCAGCAGTTACAAAGGCGGGGACCCCCGGGGGACCCAGTACTTC
TRBV30	TRBJ1-6	.	.	CAWTRDLNNSPLHF	TGTGCCTGGACTAGAGACCTAAATAATTCACCCCTCCACTTT
TRBV9	TRBJ2-1	TRBD2	.	CASSPRSGEYNEQFF	TGTGCCAGCAGCCCCAGAAGCGGGGAGTACAATGAGCAGTTCTTC
TRBV5-6	TRBJ2-6	.	.	CASSFSVRGSGANVLTF	TGTGCCAGCAGCTTCTCGGTAAGGGGAAGTGGGGCCAACGTCCTGACTTTC
TRBV7-9	TRBJ2-2	TRBD1	.	CASSRQGNTGELFF	TGTGCCAGCAGCCGACAGGGAAACACCGGGGAGCTGTTTTTT
TRBV2	TRBJ2-2	.	.	CASSTDRTGELFF	TGTGCCAGCTCGACCGATCGGACCGGGGAGCTGTTTTTT
TRBV7-6	TRBJ2-5	TRBD2	.	CASSATFSLAGGETQYF	TGTGCCAGCAGCGCAACTTTCTCACTAGCGGGGGGGGAGACCCAGTACTTC
TRBV24-1	TRBJ2-1	.	.	CATSLRQGHNEQFF	TGTGCCACCAGTCTGCGCCAAGGCCACAATGAGCAGTTCTTC
TRBV5-5	TRBJ2-5	TRBD1	.	CASSLETGGLGETQYF	TGTGCCAGCAGCTTGGAAACAGGGGGATTAGGGGAGACCCAGTACTTC
TRBV10-1	TRBJ2-1	.	.	CASSGQIGTGDEQFF	TGCGCCAGCAGTGGCCAGATAGGTACGGGGGATGAGCAGTTCTTC
TRBV7-9	TRBJ2-3	.	.	CASSLVGVTDTQYF	TGTGCCAGCAGCTTAGTAGGGGTGACAGATACGCAGTATTTT
TRBV9	TRBJ1-1	.	.	CASSPWRYTEAFF	TGTGCCAGCAGCCCCTGGAGGTACACTGAAGCTTTCTTT
TRBV5-1	TRBJ2-7	.	once	CASSPPGDRSSYEQYF	TGCGCCAGCAGCCCTCCGGGTGACAGGAGCTCCTACGAGCAGTACTTC
TRBV7-3	TRBJ1-2	.	.	CASSLHPIDYGYTF	TGTGCCAGCAGCTTACACCCGATCGACTATGGCTACACCTTC
TRBV15	TRBJ2-1	.	.	CATSIAGRGIYNEQFF	TGTGCCACCAGCATTGCGGGACGGGGTATTTACAATGAGCAGTTCTTC
TRBV30	TRBJ1-3	.	.	CAWSVHVGNTIYF	TGTGCCTGGAGTGTACATGTTGGAAACACCATATATTTT
TRBV6-6	TRBJ1-1	TRBD1	.	CASSDQGGYTTEAFF	TGTGCCAGCAGTGACCAGGGGGGCTACACGACTGAAGCTTTCTTT
TRBV5-1	TRBJ2-5	TRBD2	.	CASSPRASGGPSGLQETQYF	TGCGCCAGCAGCCCCAGGGCTAGCGGGGGGCCCTCCGGATTACAAGAGACCCAGTACTTC
TRBV9	TRBJ2-3	.	.	CASSAPPGGVSTDTQYF	TGTGCCAGCAGCGCCCCCCCTGGGGGAGTTAGCACAGATACGCAGTATTTT
TRBV2	TRBJ2-3	.	.	CASIRRAGATDTQYF	TGTGCCAGCATTAGGAGAGCTGGGGCCACAGATACGCAGTATTTT
TRBV10-1	TRBJ2-3	TRBD2	.	CASSESTGGAGDTQYF	TGCGCCAGCAGTGAATCGACGGGGGGAGCAGGAGATACGCAGTATTTT
TRBV30	TRBJ1-5	TRBD1	once	CAWSGDRGNQPQHF	TGTGCCTGGAGTGGAGACAGGGGTAATCAGCCCCAGCATTTT
TRBV19	TRBJ1-4	.	.	CASNAPAGLKLFF	TGTGCCAGTAATGCTCCGGCAGGGCTGAAACTGTTTTTT
TRBV11-2	TRBJ2-3	.	.	CASSLVWGRSTDTQYF	TGTGCCAGCAGCTTAGTTTGGGGGCGAAGCACAGATACGCAGTATTTT
TRBV7-2	TRBJ1-5	.	.	CASSLGNRVSNQPQHF	TGTGCCAGCAGCTTAGGAAACAGGGTGAGCAATCAGCCCCAGCATTTT